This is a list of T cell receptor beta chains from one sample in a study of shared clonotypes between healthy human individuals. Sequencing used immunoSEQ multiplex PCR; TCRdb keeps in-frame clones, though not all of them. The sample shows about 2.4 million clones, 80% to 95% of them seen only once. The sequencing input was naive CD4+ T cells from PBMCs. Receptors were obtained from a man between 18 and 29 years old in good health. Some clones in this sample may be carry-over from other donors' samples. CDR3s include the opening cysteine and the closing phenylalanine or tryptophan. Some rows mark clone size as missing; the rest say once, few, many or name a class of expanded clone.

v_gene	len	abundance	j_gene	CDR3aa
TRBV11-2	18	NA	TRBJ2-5	CASSLDWGLVRERETQYF
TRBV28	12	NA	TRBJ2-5	CAGQGRGETQYF
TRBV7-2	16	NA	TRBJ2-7	CASSWTSGRWAYEQYF
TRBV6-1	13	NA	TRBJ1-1	CASSPTWNTEAFF
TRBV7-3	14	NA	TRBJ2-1	CASSLGLSPHEQFF
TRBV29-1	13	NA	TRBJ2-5	CSLDRGVRETQYF
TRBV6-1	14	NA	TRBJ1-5	CASSEATVNQPQHF
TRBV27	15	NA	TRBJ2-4	CASKASNLAKNIQYF
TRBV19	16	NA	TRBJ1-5	CASSIVGGSLGQPQHF
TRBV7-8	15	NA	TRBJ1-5	CASSLAIGQNPPQHF
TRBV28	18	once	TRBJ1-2	CASSFPDGGQGGDYGYTF
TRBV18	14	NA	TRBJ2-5	CASSPGRGQETQYF
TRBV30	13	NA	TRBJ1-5	CALGRYSNQPQHF
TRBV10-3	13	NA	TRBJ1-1	CAISGTAPSEAFF
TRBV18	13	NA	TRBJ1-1	CASSPQGAYEAFF
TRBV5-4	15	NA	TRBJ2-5	CASSFPRVGEETQYF
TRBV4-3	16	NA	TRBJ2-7	CASSRAHSGTYYEQYF
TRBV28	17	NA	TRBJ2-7	CASSSVAPGQGNYEQYF
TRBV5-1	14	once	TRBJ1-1	CASSTGPDGTEAFF
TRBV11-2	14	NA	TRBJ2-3	CASSPVRETDTQYF
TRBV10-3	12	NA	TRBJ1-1	CAISESRGEAFF
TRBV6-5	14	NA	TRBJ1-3	CASIPLASGNTIYF
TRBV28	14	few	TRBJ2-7	CASSPGQGPYEQYF
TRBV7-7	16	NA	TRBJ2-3	CASSYGLAGGEDTQYF
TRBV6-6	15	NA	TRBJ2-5	CASRSGVVGGETQYF
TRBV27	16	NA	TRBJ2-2	CASRDGLARNTGELFF
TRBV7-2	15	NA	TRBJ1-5	CASSLGTGLNQPQHF
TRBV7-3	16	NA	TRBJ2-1	CASSLFGGSTYNEQFF
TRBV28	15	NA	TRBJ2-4	CASSFLGSGGNIQYF
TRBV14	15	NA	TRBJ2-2	CASSHPRGTTGELFF
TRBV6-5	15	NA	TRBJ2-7	CASSYGTGSSYEQYF
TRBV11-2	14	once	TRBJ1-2	CASSPARGGYGYTF
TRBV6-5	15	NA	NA	CASSRQGIMIGEQYF